This is a list of T cell receptor beta chains from one sample in a study of T cells in Graves' hyperthyroidism and ophthalmopathy. TCRdb called the multiplex PCR reads again in MiXCR, with one record for every CDR3 protein. The repertoire consists of 600,000 to 750,000 distinct CDR3 sequences, with 15% to 20% occurring once and the leading ten covering 15% to 19%. The sequenced material came from blood. All receptors derive from a man aged 50 or older with Graves' hyperthyroidism. The CDR3 runs from the conserved cysteine through the conserved F or W. A D gene is named only where the DNA matches it firmly. A row's size may be missing; if present it is once, few, many or a size class.

CDR3nt: TGTGCCATCAGTGAGTCGAGAGGGGCTACAGATACGCAGTATTTT
CDR3aa: CAISESRGATDTQYF
j_gene: TRBJ2-3
v_gene: TRBV10-3
len: 15
abundance: many
d_gene: NA

CDR3nt: TGCAGTGCTCCTAGCGGGAGGTCGGGCGATGAGCAGTTCTTC
CDR3aa: CSAPSGRSGDEQFF
j_gene: TRBJ2-1
v_gene: TRBV20-1
len: 14
abundance: NA
d_gene: TRBD2

CDR3nt: TGTGCCAGCAGCTTGACTTCTAGCGGGAGGGTCCGGACCCAGTACTTC
CDR3aa: CASSLTSSGRVRTQYF
j_gene: TRBJ2-5
v_gene: TRBV7-9
len: 16
abundance: many
d_gene: TRBD2

CDR3nt: TGTGCCAGCGGCAGAGGGAACACTGAAGCTTTCTTT
CDR3aa: CASGRGNTEAFF
j_gene: TRBJ1-1
v_gene: TRBV12-3/TRBV12-4
len: 12
abundance: many
d_gene: NA

CDR3nt: TGTGCCAGCAGTTACTCGGGAGGGACAGGCTCCTACGAGCAGTACTTC
CDR3aa: CASSYSGGTGSYEQYF
j_gene: TRBJ2-7
v_gene: TRBV6-5
len: 16
abundance: NA
d_gene: NA

CDR3nt: TGTGCCAGCAGCGTCACTGAAAACTATGGCTACACCTTC
CDR3aa: CASSVTENYGYTF
j_gene: TRBJ1-2
v_gene: TRBV7-8
len: 13
abundance: few
d_gene: NA

CDR3nt: TGTGCCAACAGTGGACAGGTGAACACTGAAGCTTTCTTT
CDR3aa: CANSGQVNTEAFF
j_gene: TRBJ1-1
v_gene: TRBV2
len: 13
abundance: many
d_gene: TRBD1

CDR3nt: TGCAGCGTTGACCTAGCGGGAGACAACGAGCAGTACTTC
CDR3aa: CSVDLAGDNEQYF
j_gene: TRBJ2-7
v_gene: TRBV29-1
len: 13
abundance: many
d_gene: TRBD2

CDR3nt: TGTGCCAGCAGCCACGGTCTTCGTCCCGGCACAGATACGCAGTATTTT
CDR3aa: CASSHGLRPGTDTQYF
j_gene: TRBJ2-3
v_gene: TRBV3-1
len: 16
abundance: NA
d_gene: NA

CDR3nt: TGCAGTGCTGCGCCGGGACAGGGACCCTACGAGCAGTACTTC
CDR3aa: CSAAPGQGPYEQYF
j_gene: TRBJ2-7
v_gene: TRBV20-1
len: 14
abundance: NA
d_gene: TRBD1

CDR3nt: TGTGCCAGCAGCATACTGACAGGGTTCGATGAGCAGTTCTTC
CDR3aa: CASSILTGFDEQFF
j_gene: TRBJ2-1
v_gene: TRBV7-9
len: 14
abundance: many
d_gene: TRBD1

CDR3nt: TGCAGTGCTAGAGGTACTAGCGGGGCCGTCTCGAACACCGGGGAGCTGTTTTTT
CDR3aa: CSARGTSGAVSNTGELFF
j_gene: TRBJ2-2
v_gene: TRBV20-1
len: 18
abundance: NA
d_gene: TRBD2

CDR3nt: TGCAGTGCTCCCTCGGGGTCTGGGGCCAACGTCCTGACTTTC
CDR3aa: CSAPSGSGANVLTF
j_gene: TRBJ2-6
v_gene: TRBV20-1
len: 14
abundance: few
d_gene: NA

CDR3nt: TGTGCCAGCAGTTTAGCGACACCCTCCTACGAGCAGTACTTC
CDR3aa: CASSLATPSYEQYF
j_gene: TRBJ2-7
v_gene: TRBV12-3/TRBV12-4
len: 14
abundance: many
d_gene: NA

CDR3nt: TGCGCCAGCAGCGTGAAGGGGGAAAAACTGTTTTTT
CDR3aa: CASSVKGEKLFF
j_gene: TRBJ1-4
v_gene: TRBV5-1
len: 12
abundance: NA
d_gene: NA

CDR3nt: TGTGCCTGGAGTGTATCGGGCGCTGGGGCCAACGTCCTGACTTTC
CDR3aa: CAWSVSGAGANVLTF
j_gene: TRBJ2-6
v_gene: TRBV30
len: 15
abundance: few
d_gene: NA

CDR3nt: TGTGCCAGCAGTTTATTATTCGGGCTCCCTAACTCCGAGCAGTACTTC
CDR3aa: CASSLLFGLPNSEQYF
j_gene: TRBJ2-7
v_gene: TRBV28
len: 16
abundance: NA
d_gene: NA

CDR3nt: TGTGCCAGCTCGTCCGGGACAGGTAGCCTCTATGAGCAGTTCTTC
CDR3aa: CASSSGTGSLYEQFF
j_gene: TRBJ2-1
v_gene: TRBV18
len: 15
abundance: NA
d_gene: TRBD1

CDR3nt: TGTGCCAGCAGCTTAGTCGTGCGGGTCAGAGGAGAGACCCAGTACTTC
CDR3aa: CASSLVVRVRGETQYF
j_gene: TRBJ2-5
v_gene: TRBV11-2
len: 16
abundance: many
d_gene: NA

CDR3nt: TGTGCCTGGAGTTATGGGCTCTCCGGGGTCTACGAGCAGTACTTC
CDR3aa: CAWSYGLSGVYEQYF
j_gene: TRBJ2-7
v_gene: TRBV30
len: 15
abundance: NA
d_gene: NA

CDR3nt: TGTGCCAGCAGCTCAACCTTCGGGGGGAACACTGAAGCTTTCTTT
CDR3aa: CASSSTFGGNTEAFF
j_gene: TRBJ1-1
v_gene: TRBV13
len: 15
abundance: few
d_gene: NA

CDR3nt: TGCAGTGCGACTGAAAGGACTAGCGGGAGAGGGACCCAGTACTTC
CDR3aa: CSATERTSGRGTQYF
j_gene: TRBJ2-5
v_gene: TRBV20-1
len: 15
abundance: NA
d_gene: TRBD2

CDR3nt: TGTGCCACCAGTGATCCCCGCGGGGCGGGGTCCAATGAGCAGTTCTTC
CDR3aa: CATSDPRGAGSNEQFF
j_gene: TRBJ2-1
v_gene: TRBV24-1
len: 16
abundance: few
d_gene: NA

CDR3nt: TGTGCCAGCAAAGCCCGGGACAGGGGGCCCTACTATGGCTACACCTTC
CDR3aa: CASKARDRGPYYGYTF
j_gene: TRBJ1-2
v_gene: TRBV6-1
len: 16
abundance: few
d_gene: TRBD1

CDR3nt: TGTGCCAGCAGTCCGGGGGACTCCTCCTACAATGAGCAGTTCTTC
CDR3aa: CASSPGDSSYNEQFF
j_gene: TRBJ2-1
v_gene: TRBV27
len: 15
abundance: many
d_gene: NA

CDR3nt: TGTGCCAGCAGCTTGGGTGTAAGAACGACCTACGAGCAGTACTTC
CDR3aa: CASSLGVRTTYEQYF
j_gene: TRBJ2-7
v_gene: TRBV5-8
len: 15
abundance: many
d_gene: NA

CDR3nt: TGTGCCAGCAGTCGTCCGGGACAGGTTTTCGATGAGCAGTTCTTC
CDR3aa: CASSRPGQVFDEQFF
j_gene: TRBJ2-1
v_gene: TRBV5-4
len: 15
abundance: NA
d_gene: TRBD1

CDR3nt: TGCAGTGCTAGATCGGAGCGGGAGGGAGAGACCCAGTACTTC
CDR3aa: CSARSEREGETQYF
j_gene: TRBJ2-5
v_gene: TRBV20-1
len: 14
abundance: many
d_gene: TRBD2

CDR3nt: TGTGCCAGCAGCGTGAAGACATCGGAGACCCAGTACTTC
CDR3aa: CASSVKTSETQYF
j_gene: TRBJ2-5
v_gene: TRBV9
len: 13
abundance: NA
d_gene: NA

CDR3nt: TGCGCCAGCAACTTCTCTAGCGCGTCCTACGAGCAGTACTTC
CDR3aa: CASNFSSASYEQYF
j_gene: TRBJ2-7
v_gene: TRBV5-1
len: 14
abundance: few
d_gene: NA

CDR3nt: TGTGCCAGCAGAGAAACCGGGACAGCTTCACCCCTCCACTTT
CDR3aa: CASRETGTASPLHF
j_gene: TRBJ1-6
v_gene: TRBV25-1
len: 14
abundance: few
d_gene: TRBD1

CDR3nt: TGTGCCTGGAGGGACGGACTAAACTATGGCTACACCTTC
CDR3aa: CAWRDGLNYGYTF
j_gene: TRBJ1-2
v_gene: TRBV30
len: 13
abundance: many
d_gene: NA